This T cell receptor (beta chain) stems from a study of T cells in Graves' hyperthyroidism and ophthalmopathy. The TCR beta CDR3 regions underwent amplification using RNA transcripts as the source. TCR CDR3 regions were first amplified by RT-PCR with HTBI primers. From the multiplex PCR reads, TCRdb called clonotypes with MiXCR, one entry per CDR3 protein. The sample includes fewer than 450,000 distinct CDR3 sequences, about 17% of them seen just once. This clonotype came up a few times. Hyperthyroidism was newly diagnosed in patients aged 18 to 65 (duration under 2 months). Diagnosing involved the use of clinical symptoms, serum thyroxine and TRAb, thyroid ultrasound and orbital computed tomography. This CDR3 spans 13 amino acids. Germline loops: CDR1 MNHNS, CDR2 SASEGT. V shed 7 bases and J shed 2 bases, with 12 bases lying between them.

Material for sequencing was blood. This receptor was taken from a woman in her twenties or thirties with Graves' hyperthyroidism that later progressed to Graves' ophthalmopathy. The chain is built from TRBV6-1 and TRBJ2-7; D remains ambiguous. The CDR3 nucleotides are TGTGCCAGCACGGCGTTGGGAACCTACGAGCAGTACTTC. Encoded protein: CASTALGTYEQYF.